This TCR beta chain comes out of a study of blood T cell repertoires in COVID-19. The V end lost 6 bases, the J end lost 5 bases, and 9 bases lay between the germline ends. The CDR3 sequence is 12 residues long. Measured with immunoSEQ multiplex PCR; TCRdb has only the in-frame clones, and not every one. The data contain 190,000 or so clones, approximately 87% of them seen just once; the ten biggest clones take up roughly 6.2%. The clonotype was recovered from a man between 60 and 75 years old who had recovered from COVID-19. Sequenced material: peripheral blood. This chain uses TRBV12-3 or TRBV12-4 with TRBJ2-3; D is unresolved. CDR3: CASSLLKDTQYF. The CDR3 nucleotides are TGTGCCAGCAGCCTACTGAAAGATACGCAGTATTTT.